This T cell receptor beta chain came from a study of CD8 T cells in Susac syndrome. Random hexamers were used to reverse transcribe roughly 0.45 to 1 ug of RNA. With immunoSEQ multiplex PCR, TCR beta CDR3 was amplified across 54 Vbeta and 13 Jbeta. Via MiXCR, TCRdb re-called the immunoSEQ multiplex PCR reads, giving one row per CDR3 protein. The sample contains around 220,000 distinct CDR3 sequences, 80% to 95% of which appear only once. V was trimmed by 1 base and J by 9 bases, leaving 16 bases between them. Germline V lookup: CDR1 SGHDN, CDR2 FVKESK. The CDR3 extends over 16 amino acids. Sequencing of TCR beta drew on CD8+ and CD4+ T cells from blood. Multiple sclerosis controls were treatment-naive patients with stable or active relapsing-remitting disease.

The source is a human donor with multiple sclerosis. Input material: CD8+ T cells from PBMCs. The V call is TRBV14, the J call TRBJ1-6; D remains ambiguous. CDR3 nucleotides: TGTGCCAGCAGCCAAGGGGCGGCAGTTCTAGGTTCACCCCTCCACTTT. This encodes CASSQGAAVLGSPLHF.